Listed below are T cell receptor beta chains from one sample, sequenced in a study of blood T cell repertoires in COVID-19. The repertoire was sequenced with immunoSEQ multiplex PCR; TCRdb's copy has only in-frame clones and lacks some. The data show fewer than 250,000 clones, approximately 87% seen once. Input material: peripheral blood. All receptors derive from a woman in her seventies with active or convalescent COVID-19. Both conserved end residues are part of each CDR3. The D gene is left open where the match is weak. Expanded clones are given a class, and other clones once, few, many or no size at all.

size	V	D	J	DNA	CDR3
few	TRBV7-9	-	TRBJ1-3	TGTGCCAGCAGCGAGGCCGGAAACACCATATATTTT	CASSEAGNTIYF
-	TRBV2	-	TRBJ1-4	TGTGCCAGCATGCGGGAAAAACTGTTTTTT	CASMREKLFF
once	TRBV27	TRBD1	TRBJ1-5	TGTGCCAGCAGTCGGACAGGGTTAGGACAGCCCCAGCATTTT	CASSRTGLGQPQHF
few	TRBV5-8	-	TRBJ2-1	TGTGCCAGCAGCTTGGGACAGGTCCCCCTCAATGAGCAGTTCTTC	CASSLGQVPLNEQFF
-	TRBV14	TRBD2	TRBJ2-7	TGTGCCAGCAGCCCTCTTTTAGCGGGAGGGTCCCTCTACGAGCAGTACTTC	CASSPLLAGGSLYEQYF
once	TRBV27	-	TRBJ2-3	TGTGCCAGCAGTCTGATGGGGGCAACAGATACGCAGTATTTT	CASSLMGATDTQYF
-	TRBV19	-	TRBJ1-1	TGTGCCAGTAGTATGGGGGGGTCGAGGGTTTGGACGAACACTGAAGCTTTCTTT	CASSMGGSRVWTNTEAFF
-	TRBV21-1	-	TRBJ2-7	TGTGCCAGCAGCAAACTGGTCGGGTACCCCTACGAGCAGTACTTC	CASSKLVGYPYEQYF
-	TRBV27	TRBD1	TRBJ2-7	TGTGCCAGCAGTTTAGGCAGGGGGCAAAGGATAGACGAGCAGTACTTC	CASSLGRGQRIDEQYF
once	TRBV19	TRBD1	TRBJ1-2	TGTGCCAGTAGGAGGGACAGGGTTGACTATGGCTACACCTTC	CASRRDRVDYGYTF
-	TRBV7-6	TRBD1	TRBJ1-1	TGTGCCAGCAGCTCCAGACAGGGGCGGTACACTGAAGCTTTCTTT	CASSSRQGRYTEAFF
-	TRBV9	-	TRBJ2-5	TGTGCCAGCAGCGCGAGCTCGACAGGTGAGGAGACCCAGTACTTC	CASSASSTGEETQYF
-	TRBV28	TRBD1	TRBJ1-2	TGTGCCCTTGACCTTGGGACAGGGGTTGGCTACACCTTC	CALDLGTGVGYTF
-	TRBV28	-	TRBJ2-2	TGTGCCAGCAGTTTATTCAGGGCAGGGAACACCGGGGAGCTGTTTTTT	CASSLFRAGNTGELFF
many	TRBV19	-	TRBJ2-7	TGTGCCAGTAGTATAGCGGTTCAACAGGGCTACGAGCAGTACTTC	CASSIAVQQGYEQYF
-	TRBV4-1	-	TRBJ2-1	TGCGCCAGCAGCCAAGGCCCCTTGGGCAAACGGAGGAACCATGAGCAGTTCTTC	CASSQGPLGKRRNHEQFF
-	TRBV5-4	-	TRBJ2-5	TGTGCCAGCAGCTTGGTCAGTGAAGAGACCCAGTACTTC	CASSLVSEETQYF
-	TRBV7-6	-	TRBJ1-1	TGTGCCAGTACAGAAGGAATGAACACTGAAGCTTTCTTT	CASTEGMNTEAFF
-	TRBV6-5	-	TRBJ2-7	TGTGCCAGCAGTTACCTCTACGAGCAGTACTTC	CASSYLYEQYF
-	TRBV30	-	TRBJ2-7	TGTGCCTGGAGTTTGGACATACGGGCCTACGAGCAGTACTTC	CAWSLDIRAYEQYF
-	TRBV5-1	TRBD2	TRBJ2-1	TGCGCCAGCAGCCCGAGCGGGACCCCATACAATGAGCAGTTCTTC	CASSPSGTPYNEQFF
-	TRBV20-1	-	TRBJ2-5	TGCAGTGCTAGCGGCCAAGAGACCCAGTACTTC	CSASGQETQYF
many	TRBV27	-	TRBJ1-3	TGTGCCAGCAGCCCTTACTCTGGAAACACCATATATTTT	CASSPYSGNTIYF
-	TRBV21-1	-	TRBJ1-3	TGTGCCAGCAGCAAAAACGAGATAATAGGGGGTGTGGGGGGAAACACCATATATTTT	CASSKNEIIGGVGGNTIYF
-	TRBV10-3	TRBD2	TRBJ2-4	TGTGCCATCAGTGAGTCTAGGCTAGCGGCTAGACGAGGCAAAAACATTCAGTACTTC	CAISESRLAARRGKNIQYF
-	TRBV7-9	TRBD1	TRBJ2-5	TGTGCCAGCAGCTTAGGACAGGGGGTTTCGGAGACCCAGTACTTC	CASSLGQGVSETQYF
-	TRBV6-5	-	TRBJ2-5	TGTGCCAGCACCGGGATTTGGGGAGAGACCCAGTACTTC	CASTGIWGETQYF
-	TRBV29-1	TRBD1	TRBJ2-1	TGCAGCATCGACAGGGGGGGGAATGAGCAGTTCTTC	CSIDRGGNEQFF
once	TRBV10-1	-	TRBJ1-2	TGCGCCAGCAGTTCCTCCGCGGGACTGGAGGGCTACACCTTC	CASSSSAGLEGYTF
-	TRBV7-2	-	TRBJ2-3	TGTGCCAGCAGCCCGGCCGGGGGCACAGATACGCAGTATTTT	CASSPAGGTDTQYF
-	TRBV29-1	-	TRBJ2-1	TGCAGCGTTCCCCCCGGACACCTCTACAATGAGCAGTTCTTC	CSVPPGHLYNEQFF
-	TRBV3-1/TRBV3-2	-	TRBJ2-7	TGTGCCAGCAGCCAAGGAACAGGGTCCTACGAGCAGTACTTC	CASSQGTGSYEQYF
-	TRBV5-1	TRBD1	TRBJ2-7	TGCGCCAGCAGCTTGGCGGGACAGGGGGCCAACGAGCAGTACTTC	CASSLAGQGANEQYF
-	TRBV6-5	TRBD1	TRBJ2-7	TGTGCCACCCAAGGACAGGGGCTCGTCGAGCAGTACTTC	CATQGQGLVEQYF
-	TRBV12-3/TRBV12-4	-	TRBJ2-1	TGTGCCAGCAGCCTCAGGGGCATTGAGCAGTTCTTC	CASSLRGIEQFF
-	TRBV28	TRBD1	TRBJ1-6	TGTGCCAGCAGTTCAACAGGGGTAGGTGTATCACCCCTCCACTTT	CASSSTGVGVSPLHF
-	TRBV28	TRBD1	TRBJ1-1	TGTGCCAGCAGTTTGGCCCGACAGGGGAGGACTGAAGCTTTCTTT	CASSLARQGRTEAFF
-	TRBV30	-	TRBJ1-4	TGTGCCTGGAATAAGGGGATCTTGTCTAATGAAAAACTGTTTTTT	CAWNKGILSNEKLFF
-	TRBV6-5	-	TRBJ1-2	TGTGCCAGCAGTCCGGAACACAGGGCAAGCTACACCTTC	CASSPEHRASYTF
-	TRBV29-1	-	TRBJ2-7	TGCAGCGTTGCTGGCCTGACAGGTCACTCCTACGAGCAGTACTTC	CSVAGLTGHSYEQYF
-	TRBV11-2	-	TRBJ1-1	TGTGCCAGCAGCTTAGGTACAGGGACGAACACTGAAGCTTTCTTT	CASSLGTGTNTEAFF